This T cell receptor beta chain originates from a study of cytomegalovirus exposure and HLA in healthy donors. The study's findings and limits: An analysis that was carried out later associated 17,000 or so TCR beta sequences with HLA alleles at 0.05 false discovery rate. TCR association rates varied by HLA locus in a later analysis, with DRB1 highest and HLA-C lowest. Analysis was performed later, and it showed HLA-associated TCR beta chains to be more clonally expanded than equally common others.

Amplification used 60 Vbeta primers and 13 Jbeta primers. Profiling relied on immunoSEQ multiplex PCR, and the TCRdb table lists in-frame clones only, not all of them. Of 110,000 to 150,000 clones listed, roughly four fifths are singletons. Concerning this clone itself: What it recognizes is unknown.

Trimming removed 5 bases at V and 6 bases at J, with 13 bases between. This CDR3 has 14 amino acids. Germline lookup yields CDR1 SGHTA and CDR2 FQGNSA. The source is a male donor in good health and CMV-seronegative. The rearrangement links TRBV7-2 to TRBJ2-2; TRBD2 is a possible D gene (6 bases). The source material was PBMCs. The CDR3 protein is CASSGVEGAGELFF. The CDR3 DNA reads as TGTGCCAGCAGCGGCGTGGAGGGCGCCGGGGAGCTGTTTTTT.